One sample yielded the 10 T cell receptor beta chains listed below, sequenced in a study of T cell repertoires in cytomegalovirus infection. From the reads, TCRdb called clonotypes with MiXCR, one entry per CDR3 protein. Here the sample spans around 800,000 distinct CDR3 sequences, about 30% being singletons. No antigens are known for them. The sample here was cultured CD8+ T cells from PBMCs, taken from culture after CMV antigen stimulation. Every receptor here comes from a human donor in good health (CMV status not recorded). Some clones in this sample may be carry-over from other donors' samples.

The chain joins TRBV27 to TRBJ2-6, with D unresolved. Germline loops: CDR1 MNHEY, CDR2 SMNVEV (reference sequence). This CDR3 has 12 amino acids. Trimming cost V 6 bases and J 8 bases, with 8 bases left between them. CDR3 nucleotide sequence: TGTGCCAGCAGCGCCCGTACCAACGTCCTGACTTTC. Its protein is CASSARTNVLTF.

This clonotype was seen a few times. This sequence joins TRBV6-2 or TRBV6-3 and TRBJ2-3; D is possibly TRBD2 (6 bases). CDR1 is MNHEY, CDR2 SVGEGT, per germline. The CDR3 extends over 15 amino acids. Trimming removed 6 bases from V and 2 bases from J, with 15 bases in between. The CDR3 loop reads CASSPLGGYTDTQYF. The CDR3 DNA sequence: TGTGCCAGCAGCCCACTCGGGGGATACACAGATACGCAGTATTTT.

The rearrangement links TRBV27 to TRBJ1-1, with TRBD1 identical over 8 bases. The CDR3 loop spans 14 amino acids. The ends lost 5 bases at V and 6 bases at J; junction bases unmatched: 8. Germline CDR1 MNHEY, CDR2 SMNVEV (reference sequence). DNA for the CDR3: TGTGCCAGCAGTCAGGGACAGGACCGAGCTGAAGCTTTCTTT. Encoded protein: CASSQGQDRAEAFF.

There are a few counts of this clonotype. The chain's CDR3 is CASSGPTGQDYNEQFF. The CDR3 DNA is TGTGCCAGCAGTGGCCCGACGGGACAGGATTACAATGAGCAGTTCTTC. V and J are TRBV9 and TRBJ2-1; 8 nucleotides line up with TRBD1. Germline CDR1 SGDLS, CDR2 YYNGEE. The V gene end was trimmed by 5 bases and the J gene end by 4 bases; junction bases not matched to a gene: 11. The CDR3 runs to 16 residues. Drawing the rest from reference TRBV9 and TRBJ2-1, the complete variable domain is DSGVTQTPKHLITATGQRVTLRCSPRSGDLSVYWYQQSLDQGLQFLIQYYNGEERAKGNILERFSAQQFPDLHSELNLSSLELGDSALYFCASSGPTGQDYNEQFFGPGTRLTVL.

A few counts support this clonotype. The chain recombines TRBV7-9 with TRBJ1-1; possible D gene TRBD1, 5 bases. The V gene lost 11 bases and the J gene lost 1 base, with 11 bases spanning the gap. The germline V gene has CDR1 SEHNR and CDR2 FQNEAQ (reference sequence). CDR3 size: 12 residues. As DNA, the CDR3 is TGTGCCGCGGGGGGATGGAACACTGAAGCTTTCTTT. It yields the protein CAAGGWNTEAFF.

The V call is TRBV29-1, the J call TRBJ2-5, with 7 nucleotides matching TRBD1. Germline V gene sequence: CDR1 SQVTM, CDR2 ANQGSEA. Unmatched junction bases numbered 7, after V lost 6 bases and J lost 0 bases. CDR3 length: 14 amino acids. CDR3 nucleotide sequence: TGCAGCGTGGGGACAGTTGAGAACCAAGAGACCCAGTACTTC. The encoded protein is CSVGTVENQETQYF.

The genes are TRBV7-6 and TRBJ1-2; 9 bases match TRBD1. Germline CDR1 and CDR2: SGHVS and FNYEAQ. This CDR3 is built from 15 residues. Unmatched junction bases numbered 2, after V lost 0 bases and J lost 3 bases. CDR3 nucleotides: TGTGCCAGCAGCTTAGCACAGGGGGCTGACTATGGCTACACCTTC. Residues: CASSLAQGADYGYTF.

This clonotype was detected only a few times. The chain has TRBV24-1 and TRBJ2-1; 10 nucleotides align to TRBD1. This CDR3 is built from 20 residues. Losses at the gene ends were 2 bases for V and 5 bases for J; bases not matched to a gene: 17. Germline V gene data show CDR1 as KGHDR and CDR2 as SFDVKD. The CDR3 loop reads CATSDSADRGSPPRNNEQFF. The CDR3 bases are TGTGCCACCAGTGATTCCGCGGACAGGGGGAGCCCCCCCCGGAACAATGAGCAGTTCTTC.

This clonotype came up a few times. The chain is built from TRBV7-6 and TRBJ1-1; no clear D. Germline CDR1 and CDR2: SGHVS and FNYEAQ. The germline V and J ends were trimmed by 5 bases and 0 bases, with 13 bases remaining between them. This CDR3 is 15 amino acids long. In DNA form, the CDR3 reads TGTGCCAGCAGCGGGATTGTCGGTTTGAACACTGAAGCTTTCTTT. Protein product: CASSGIVGLNTEAFF.

This clonotype was picked up many times. The V gene is TRBV7-2, the J gene TRBJ2-5; 7 bases fit TRBD2. Trimming took 6 bases from V and 2 from J; bases not matched to a gene: 3. Germline V gene lookup returns CDR1 SGHTA and CDR2 FQGNSA. This CDR3 contains 13 residues. CDR3 nucleotide sequence: TGTGCCAGCAGAGACGGGGGGCAAGAGACCCAGTACTTC. Protein sequence: CASRDGGQETQYF.